These 4 T cell receptor beta chains were all obtained from the same sample, sequenced in a study of blood T cells in healthy people across ages. Sample-barcoded 5' priming and a J-beta primer mix drove a second PCR of roughly 7 to 11 cycles. From the 5' RACE reads, TCRdb called clonotypes with MiXCR, one entry per CDR3 protein. The repertoire holds hundreds of thousands of distinct CDR3 sequences, with roughly 21% as singletons. Material for sequencing was blood. These receptors all come from a man aged 70-80 years in good health.

V is TRBV5-1 and J is TRBJ2-1; 13 nucleotides agree with TRBD2. The V and J ends lost 2 bases and 8 bases, in that order; junction bases with no gene match: 4. The CDR3 length is 15 residues. Germline lookup yields CDR1 SGHRS and CDR2 YFSETQ. The DNA of the CDR3 is TGCGCCAGCAGCTTAGGACTAGCGGGGGACTATGAGCAGTTCTTC. Encoded protein: CASSLGLAGDYEQFF.

The table lists this clonotype with a few counts. The gene calls are TRBV6-2 or TRBV6-3 and TRBJ2-1; 14 nucleotides match TRBD2. V trimming: 2 bases; J trimming: 9 bases; junction bases outside the gene matches: 0. CDR3 length: 14 amino acids. Germline V gives CDR1 MNHEY, CDR2 SVGEGT. CDR3 bases: TGTGCCAGCAGTTACGGGACTAGCGGGAGTGAGCAGTTCTTC. Amino acids: CASSYGTSGSEQFF.

Turning to this clonotype: A clone one base away is much larger, so this may be a read error. V and J are TRBV7-9 and TRBJ2-7, with a weak D call TRBD2 (5 bases). The CDR3 sequence is 12 residues long. The V end was cut by 5 bases, the J end by 5 bases, with 10 bases between. Germline-derived CDR1 and CDR2 are SEHNR and FQNEAQ (reference sequence). CDR3 bases: TGTGCCAGCAGCCCCGAGGGAAACGAGCAGTACTTC. Its translation: CASSPEGNEQYF.

For this clonotype: The junction and the germline gene differ at one end; a read error may be behind it. V is TRBV7-6 and J is TRBJ2-7, with D possibly TRBD1 on 6 matching bases. The CDR3 consists of 14 residues. Per the germline V gene, CDR1 is SGHVS and CDR2 is FNYEAQ. In nucleotides, the CDR3 is TGTGCCAGCAGCTTCCGAACAGGGTCCTACGGGCAGTACTTC. Translating gives CASSFRTGSYGQYF.